A single sample is the source of the 21 T cell receptor beta chains below, sequenced in a study of T-cell memory formation after mild COVID-19. Each CDR3 protein gets one entry after TCRdb re-called the 5' RACE reads with MiXCR. The sample shows 200,000 to 250,000 distinct CDR3 sequences, 15% of them seen only once. Sequencing input: PBMCs or a T cell subset sorted from them (not recorded which). The receptor set was obtained from an adult woman who had mild COVID-19 (a few samples of this study predate the infection). Cell type and time point are not known.

J is TRBJ2-5 and V is TRBV27; 10 bases align to TRBD2. The ends lost 6 bases at V and 4 bases at J; junction bases unmatched: 17. The V gene's germline CDR1 is MNHEY and CDR2 SMNVEV (reference sequence). The CDR3 is 18 amino acids. The CDR3 is CASSYAALAGVGGETQYF. The CDR3 DNA sequence: TGTGCCAGCAGCTATGCGGCCCTAGCGGGAGTAGGCGGAGAGACCCAGTACTTC.

The rearrangement links TRBV5-1 to TRBJ2-1, with 11 bases aligning to TRBD2. The junction had 6 bases not matched to a gene; V was cut back by 4 bases and J by 6 bases. Germline V gives CDR1 SGHRS, CDR2 YFSETQ. The CDR3 spans 15 residues. The CDR3 nucleotides read TGCGCCAGCAGCGGCGGGACTAGCGGCTCCAATGAGCAGTTCTTC. Translation: CASSGGTSGSNEQFF.

This rearrangement joins TRBV20-1 to TRBJ1-1; maybe TRBD1 (5 bases). Germline V CDR1 and CDR2: DFQATT, SNEGSKA (reference sequence). The CDR3 contains 15 residues. The V end was cut by 1 base, the J end by 0 bases, with 12 bases between. In DNA, the CDR3 is TGCAGTGCTAGAGGTTTAAAGGGGTTGAACACTGAAGCTTTCTTT. Its protein is CSARGLKGLNTEAFF.

This clonotype has just a few counts. The chain couples TRBV7-2 to TRBJ2-2, with D possibly TRBD1 on 5 matching bases. Trimming left V 1 base short and J 14 bases short, with 14 bases between. The CDR3 runs to 13 residues. Germline-derived CDR1 and CDR2 are SGHTA and FQGNSA. CDR3 coding DNA: TGTGCCAGCAGCTTAGATTATGGGGCACAACTGTTTTTT. Amino acids: CASSLDYGAQLFF.

The rearrangement links TRBV12-3 or TRBV12-4 to TRBJ1-2; no firm D call. V dropped 6 bases and J dropped 4 bases, with 9 bases sitting between them. This CDR3 spans 12 amino acids. As DNA, the CDR3 is TGTGCCAGCAGCGGCGTCCCCTATGGCTACACCTTC. Translation: CASSGVPYGYTF.

J is TRBJ1-2 and V is TRBV29-1; D is possibly TRBD1 (6 bases). This CDR3 has 14 residues. Deletions cut 2 bases from V and 8 bases from J, with 18 bases between. In germline, CDR1 is SQVTM, CDR2 ANQGSEA. In DNA, the CDR3 is TGCAGCGTTGAACCCTCAGACAGGAGCAGCGGCTACACCTTC. Translating gives CSVEPSDRSSGYTF.

The rearrangement joins TRBV6-2 or TRBV6-3 to TRBJ2-4; TRBD1 matches at 7 bases. The V and J ends lost 4 bases and 0 bases, in that order; junction bases with no gene match: 9. Germline values: CDR1 MNHEY, CDR2 SVGEGT. The CDR3 runs 17 residues. Here the CDR3 reads CASSSHRGQLAKNIQYF. The CDR3 coding sequence is TGTGCCAGCAGTTCCCATCGGGGACAGCTAGCCAAAAACATTCAGTACTTC.

The chain carries TRBV14 and TRBJ1-2, with 7 bases fitting TRBD1. The CDR3 sequence is 15 residues long. V shed 0 bases, J shed 6 bases, and the junction held 7 bases outside the gene matches. Germline V gene sequence: CDR1 SGHDN, CDR2 FVKESK. CDR3: CASSQDYRGTHGYTF. Here the CDR3 DNA reads TGTGCCAGCAGCCAAGACTACAGGGGAACCCATGGCTACACCTTC.

This clonotype was picked up many times. The chain links TRBV27 to TRBJ1-1; tentatively, D is TRBD1 (6 bases). Germline CDR1 MNHEY, CDR2 SMNVEV (reference sequence). Deletions cut 6 bases from V and 5 bases from J, with 16 bases between. The CDR3 runs to 14 residues. Here the CDR3 reads CASSLGGGRTEAFF. Written as DNA, the CDR3 is TGTGCCAGCAGCCTCGGGGGGGGCCGGACTGAAGCTTTCTTT.

The sample holds many counts of this clonotype. The V gene is TRBV5-5, the J gene TRBJ1-1, with D tentatively TRBD1 (6 bases). The V gene lost 4 bases and the J gene lost 1 base, with 17 bases spanning the gap. CDR1 and CDR2 from the germline V gene are SGHKS and YYEKEE (reference sequence). This CDR3 is built from 16 residues. The DNA of the CDR3 is TGTGCCAGCAGCATCGTAGGGGGACGTTCGAACACTGAAGCTTTCTTT. Protein sequence: CASSIVGGRSNTEAFF.

The chain joins TRBV3-1 to TRBJ1-1; 7 bases line up with TRBD1. The CDR3 sequence is 15 residues long. Trimming cost V 0 bases and J 4 bases; bases outside gene matches: 5. Per the germline V gene, CDR1 is LGHDT and CDR2 is YNNKEL (reference sequence). In DNA form, the CDR3 reads TGTGCCAGCAGCCAAGAGGGCAGGGGGTTCACTGAAGCTTTCTTT. Protein: CASSQEGRGFTEAFF.

This clonotype was seen a handful of times. This chain joins TRBV5-1 and TRBJ2-5; D is unresolved. The CDR3 has 15 residues. CDR1 and CDR2 from the germline V gene are SGHRS and YFSETQ. Trimming left V 0 bases short and J 0 bases short, with 9 bases between. The CDR3 nucleotides read TGCGCCAGCAGCTTGGGCGGACCGTACCAAGAGACCCAGTACTTC. This codes for CASSLGGPYQETQYF.

The genes are TRBV28 and TRBJ2-3; D may be TRBD2 (6 bases). The CDR3 sequence is 14 residues long. Germline V gene sequence: CDR1 MDHEN, CDR2 SYDVKM. V lost 7 bases and J lost 2, with 13 bases in between. CDR3: CASIGSGYTDTQYF. The CDR3 region has the DNA TGTGCCAGCATCGGTAGCGGATACACAGATACGCAGTATTTT.

V usage is TRBV3-1 and J usage is TRBJ1-5; D remains unclear. Trimming removed 1 base from V and 0 bases from J, with 4 bases in between. CDR1 LGHDT and CDR2 YNNKEL come from the germline V gene (reference sequence). The CDR3 is made up of 14 amino acids. The CDR3 here is CASSQGYSNQPQHF. DNA of the CDR3: TGTGCCAGCAGCCAAGGGTATAGCAATCAGCCCCAGCATTTT.

This chain connects TRBV19 to TRBJ2-1; 10 nucleotides align to TRBD2. The junction had 2 bases not matched to a gene; V was cut back by 5 bases and J by 7 bases. Germline loops: CDR1 LNHDA, CDR2 SQIVND (reference sequence). The CDR3 totals 13 residues. CDR3 region: CASSELAGNEQFF. The CDR3 DNA is TGTGCCAGTAGTGAACTAGCGGGAAATGAGCAGTTCTTC.

The J gene is TRBJ1-2, the V gene TRBV18, with a weak D call TRBD1 (5 bases). The CDR3 is made up of 15 amino acids. Trimming stripped 2 bases from V and 1 base from J, with 11 bases between. Germline V gene data show CDR1 as KGHSH and CDR2 as LQKENI. In nucleotides, the CDR3 is TGTGCCAGCTCACCAACCGGGACGGTTAACTATGGCTACACCTTC. Amino acids: CASSPTGTVNYGYTF.

The V call is TRBV29-1, the J call TRBJ2-1, with 12 bases fitting TRBD2. Trimming at V came to 7 bases and at J to 8 bases, leaving 12 bases not matched to a gene. The CDR3 covers 15 residues. Per germline, CDR1 SQVTM and CDR2 ANQGSEA. CDR3 in amino acids: CSGGLYRTSGDEQFF. CDR3 DNA: TGCAGCGGGGGGCTATATCGGACTAGCGGGGATGAGCAGTTCTTC.

The gene calls are TRBV20-1 and TRBJ1-1; TRBD1 aligns across 8 bases. V shed 5 bases, J shed 8 bases, and the junction held 7 bases outside the gene matches. The CDR3 extends over 12 amino acids. Germline V gene sequence: CDR1 DFQATT, CDR2 SNEGSKA (reference sequence). The DNA for the CDR3 is TGCAGTGCTGGATGGGACAGGAAGGAAGCTTTCTTT. Its translation: CSAGWDRKEAFF.

There are many counts of this clonotype. J is TRBJ2-5 and V is TRBV5-1; D is unresolved. Deletions cut 4 bases from V and 1 base from J, with 17 bases between. CDR3 length: 16 amino acids. Germline V CDR1 and CDR2: SGHRS, YFSETQ. In DNA form, the CDR3 reads TGCGCCAGCAGCCCCACCGGATCTTTGGGCCAAGAGACCCAGTACTTC. Its translation: CASSPTGSLGQETQYF.

The chain is built from TRBV20-1 and TRBJ1-1; D is uncertain. Trimming removed 6 bases from V and 5 bases from J, with 7 bases in between. This CDR3 spans 10 amino acids. Germline CDR1 is DFQATT and CDR2 is SNEGSKA (reference sequence). The CDR3 region is CSAEGTEAFF. The DNA of the CDR3 is TGCAGTGCCGAAGGGACTGAAGCTTTCTTT.

The chain uses TRBV2 and TRBJ2-6, with a possible D match to TRBD1 (6 bases). This CDR3 has 16 residues. The V end lost 3 bases, the J end lost 1 base, and 10 bases lay between the germline ends. CDR1 is SNHLY and CDR2 is FYNNEI in the germline V gene. CDR3 protein: CASSDRGGSGANVLTF. The DNA for the CDR3 is TGTGCCAGCAGTGACAGGGGCGGTTCTGGGGCCAACGTCCTGACTTTC. Supplemented by reference TRBV2 and TRBJ2-6, the full variable domain reads EPEVTQTPSHQVTQMGQEVILRCVPISNHLYFYWYRQILGQKVEFLVSFYNNEISEKSEIFDDQFSVERPDGSNFTLKIRSTKLEDSAMYFCASSDRGGSGANVLTFGAGSRLTVL.